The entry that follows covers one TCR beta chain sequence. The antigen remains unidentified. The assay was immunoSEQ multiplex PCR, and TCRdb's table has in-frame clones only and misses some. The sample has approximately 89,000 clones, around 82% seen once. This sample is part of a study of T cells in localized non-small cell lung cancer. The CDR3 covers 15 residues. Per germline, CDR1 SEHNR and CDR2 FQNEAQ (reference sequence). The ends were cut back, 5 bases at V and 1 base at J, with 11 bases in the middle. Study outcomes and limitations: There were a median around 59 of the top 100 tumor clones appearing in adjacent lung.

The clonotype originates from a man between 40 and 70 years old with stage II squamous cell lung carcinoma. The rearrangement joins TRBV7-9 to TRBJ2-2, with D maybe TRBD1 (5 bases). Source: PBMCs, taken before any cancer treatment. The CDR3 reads CASSLDRQNTGELFF. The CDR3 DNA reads TGTGCCAGCAGCCTCGACAGACAGAACACCGGGGAGCTGTTTTTT.